These 22 T cell receptor beta chains were sequenced from one sample in a study of OX40 agonist ivuxolimab in advanced cancers. Measured with immunoSEQ multiplex PCR; TCRdb has only the in-frame clones, and not every one. Of roughly 9,500 clones in the sample, 66% were seen once. The sequencing used CD4+ or CD8+ T cells sorted from blood, collected in a trial of the OX40 agonist ivuxolimab. The receptors stem from an adult with an advanced solid tumor such as melanoma, head and neck, liver or kidney cancer.

V is TRBV7-9 and J is TRBJ2-1; TRBD1 aligns across 7 bases. V dropped 4 bases and J dropped 0; count of bases not matched to a gene: 6. CDR1 and CDR2 (germline): SEHNR, FQNEAQ (reference sequence). This CDR3 has 16 amino acids. CDR3 in DNA: TGTGCCAGCAGCTACCCACAGGGGAGCTCCTACAATGAGCAGTTCTTC. It codes for CASSYPQGSSYNEQFF.

The chain couples TRBV30 to TRBJ2-7, with D tentatively TRBD1 (6 bases). The CDR3 extends over 14 amino acids. The germline CDR1 and CDR2 sequences are GTSNPN and SVGIG (reference sequence). V lost 2 bases, J lost 3 bases, and 14 bases lay in between. The CDR3 loop is CAWSMTGTLYEQYF. The CDR3 DNA sequence: TGTGCCTGGAGTATGACAGGAACCCTCTACGAGCAGTACTTC.

V is TRBV27 and J is TRBJ1-4; TRBD1 matches 8 bases. Germline CDR1 is MNHEY and CDR2 is SMNVEV (reference sequence). The CDR3 sequence is 15 residues long. V lost 5 bases to trimming and J lost 4 bases; unmatched junction nucleotides: 6. In DNA, the CDR3 is TGTGCCAGCAGTCTGACAGGGGCCTTTAATGAAAAACTGTTTTTT. Protein: CASSLTGAFNEKLFF.

This clone was observed a handful of times. This rearrangement joins TRBV1 to TRBJ2-2; the table's D call TRBD1 went unverified against the DNA. TRBV1 is a pseudogene. CDR3 size: 15 residues. CDR3 loop: CTSSQTGANTGELFF. For the CDR3, the DNA is TGCACCAGCAGCCAGACAGGGGCGAACACCGGGGAGCTGTTTTTT.

This chain joins TRBV5-4 and TRBJ2-7; D is unresolved. Per the germline V gene, CDR1 is SGHNT and CDR2 is YYREEE (reference sequence). Trimming cost V 0 bases and J 0 bases, with 4 bases left between them. The CDR3 is 13 amino acids. The CDR3 region has the DNA TGTGCCAGCAGCTTGGAGAGCTCCTACGAGCAGTACTTC. Its translation: CASSLESSYEQYF. Combining the CDR3 with reference TRBV5-4 and TRBJ2-7 gives the whole variable domain ETGVTQSPTHLIKTRGQQVTLRCSSQSGHNTVSWYQQALGQGPQFIFQYYREEENGRGNFPPRFSGLQFPNYSSELNVNALELDDSALYLCASSLESSYEQYFGPGTRLTVT.

The J gene is TRBJ2-3, the V gene TRBV28; 7 bases align to TRBD2. The germline gives CDR1 MDHEN, CDR2 SYDVKM. The CDR3 totals 13 residues. J lost 2 bases, V lost 8 bases, and 4 bases had no gene match. CDR3 sequence reads: CASRLADTDTQYF. For the CDR3, the DNA is TGTGCCAGCCGACTAGCCGACACAGATACGCAGTATTTT. Using reference TRBV28 and TRBJ2-3 for the parts outside the CDR3, the full variable domain is DVKVTQSSRYLVKRTGEKVFLECVQDMDHENMFWYRQDPGLGLRLIYFSYDVKMKEKGDIPEGYSVSREKKERFSLILESASTNQTSMYLCASRLADTDTQYFGPGTRLTVL.

V gene TRBV28 combines with J gene TRBJ1-1; D call uncertain. The CDR3 contains 15 residues. Germline CDR1 is MDHEN and CDR2 is SYDVKM. V dropped 1 base and J dropped 0 bases, with 9 bases sitting between them. The CDR3 DNA follows: TGTGCCAGCAGTTTATACCCGGAACTGAACACTGAAGCTTTCTTT. Residues: CASSLYPELNTEAFF.

This rearrangement joins TRBV7-2 to TRBJ2-3, with 7 nucleotides matching TRBD2. Germline CDR1 is SGHTA and CDR2 is FQGNSA. V lost 3 bases and J lost 1; bases outside the gene matches: 7. CDR3 length: 16 amino acids. CDR3 bases: TGTGCCAGCAGCTTCGCCGGGGGGTCCGGCACAGATACGCAGTATTTT. Translated: CASSFAGGSGTDTQYF.

V usage is TRBV6-1 and J usage is TRBJ1-2; TRBD1 agrees at 8 bases. CDR1 is MNHNS and CDR2 is SASEGT in the germline V gene. The CDR3 runs to 15 residues. The junction had 6 bases not matched to a gene; V was cut back by 6 bases and J by 0 bases. The CDR3 is CASRPLQGANYGYTF. The CDR3 nucleotides read TGTGCCAGCAGACCGTTACAGGGGGCTAACTATGGCTACACCTTC.

In DNA, the CDR3 is TGTGCCAGCAGCACTAGCGGGTGGGGCAATGAGCAGTTCTTC. Encoded protein: CASSTSGWGNEQFF. The rearrangement joins TRBV27 to TRBJ2-1, with 9 bases that match TRBD2. The CDR3 sequence is 14 residues long. CDR1 MNHEY and CDR2 SMNVEV come from the germline V gene (reference sequence). The J segment lost 6 bases and the V segment lost 6 bases, leaving 6 bases of the junction unmatched.

The chain combines TRBV28 with TRBJ2-5; tentatively, D is TRBD1 (6 bases). Trimming removed 5 bases at V and 2 bases at J, with 9 bases between. Germline V gene lookup returns CDR1 MDHEN and CDR2 SYDVKM. The CDR3 has 13 amino acids. The CDR3 coding sequence is TGTGCCAGCAGTGACAGGTTACAAGAGACCCAGTACTTC. It specifies CASSDRLQETQYF.

By its share, this clone is medium-sized. The rearrangement joins TRBV9 to TRBJ1-4; a weak D match, TRBD1 (6 bases). CDR3 size: 16 residues. Trimming left V 3 bases short and J 4 bases short, with 16 bases between. Germline V gives CDR1 SGDLS, CDR2 YYNGEE. The CDR3, as DNA: TGTGCCAGCAGCGGGTCCTGGACAGACAATAATGAAAAACTGTTTTTT. This gives the protein CASSGSWTDNNEKLFF. Based on the CDR3 plus reference TRBV9 and TRBJ1-4, the full variable domain is DSGVTQTPKHLITATGQRVTLRCSPRSGDLSVYWYQQSLDQGLQFLIQYYNGEERAKGNILERFSAQQFPDLHSELNLSSLELGDSALYFCASSGSWTDNNEKLFFGSGTQLSVL.

This chain uses TRBV23-1 with TRBJ1-1; tentatively, D is TRBD1 (5 bases). TRBV23-1 is designated an ORF whose function remains uncertain. CDR3 length equals 12 residues. With 3 bases removed from V and 8 bases from J, the gap between germline ends came to 10 bases. The CDR3 region has the DNA TGCGCCAGCAGTCATGCCGACAGAGAAGCTTTCTTT. Protein product: CASSHADREAFF.

This clone was detected once. This rearrangement joins TRBV9 to TRBJ1-1; TRBD1 is a possible D gene (6 bases). Per the germline V gene, CDR1 is SGDLS and CDR2 is YYNGEE. V was cut by 3 bases and J by 4 bases, with 13 bases left in between. The CDR3 length is 14 residues. CDR3 sequence: CASSGVTGSTEAFF. The CDR3 DNA follows: TGTGCCAGCAGCGGGGTAACAGGGTCCACTGAAGCTTTCTTT.

This clone was seen a few times. The chain is built from TRBV4-3 and TRBJ2-3; 9 nucleotides line up with TRBD2. The junction had 2 bases not matched to a gene; V was cut back by 0 bases and J by 4 bases. CDR1 and CDR2 from the germline V gene are LGHNA and YSLEER. The CDR3 runs 15 residues. In DNA form, the CDR3 reads TGCGCCAGCAGCCAAGATCGCGGGGGGGCAGATACGCAGTATTTT. Protein product: CASSQDRGGADTQYF.

The chain has TRBV4-1 and TRBJ2-3; the D is unclear. The V end lost 5 bases, the J end lost 0 bases, and 12 bases lay between the germline ends. The CDR3 is 15 amino acids. Germline V gene sequence: CDR1 MGHRA, CDR2 YSYEKL. DNA of the CDR3: TGCGCCAGCAGCGAGATTTCGGCTAGCACAGATACGCAGTATTTT. Protein product: CASSEISASTDTQYF.

This clone was seen once. V and J are TRBV5-1 and TRBJ2-7, with 8 positions matching TRBD1. The CDR3 loop spans 13 amino acids. J lost 5 bases, V lost 2 bases, and 3 bases had no gene match. Germline lookup yields CDR1 SGHRS and CDR2 YFSETQ. CDR3 sequence: CASSFGQGDEQYF. The CDR3 nucleotides are TGCGCCAGCAGCTTCGGACAGGGCGACGAGCAGTACTTC.

The CDR3 nucleotides read TGTGCCAGCAGCGTAGAGTCTGCACTTGGCAGTAACTATGGCTACACCTTC. This codes for CASSVESALGSNYGYTF. V and J are TRBV9 and TRBJ1-2; D remains unclear. V lost 0 bases and J 1 base, leaving 16 bases between the germline ends. CDR3 size: 17 residues. CDR1 is SGDLS and CDR2 is YYNGEE in the germline V gene.

The rearrangement links TRBV19 to TRBJ1-1, with D unresolved. Germline V CDR1 and CDR2: LNHDA, SQIVND (reference sequence). The CDR3 contains 12 residues. The V end lost 8 bases, the J end lost 1 base, and 8 bases lay between the germline ends. The CDR3 is CASVWGNTEAFF. CDR3 sequence (DNA): TGTGCCAGTGTTTGGGGGAACACTGAAGCTTTCTTT.

This chain uses TRBV9 with TRBJ1-1, with TRBD1 matching 10 bases. The CDR3 sequence is 17 residues long. After removal of 0 bases from V and 0 bases from J, the junction contained 5 bases not matched to a gene. Per the germline V gene, CDR1 is SGDLS and CDR2 is YYNGEE. In DNA, the CDR3 is TGTGCCAGCAGCGTAGCAAGGGACAGGGGTCTGAACACTGAAGCTTTCTTT. Translated, it gives CASSVARDRGLNTEAFF.

The J gene is TRBJ1-3, the V gene TRBV28; 7 bases fit TRBD1. The CDR3 length is 16 residues. Trimming removed 5 bases from V and 2 bases from J; junction bases left unmatched: 9. Germline-derived CDR1 and CDR2 are MDHEN and SYDVKM. CDR3 sequence: CASSVRGYSAGNTIYF. CDR3 bases: TGTGCCAGCAGTGTCAGGGGGTACTCCGCTGGAAACACCATATATTTT.

By sample share, this clone is medium-sized. The chain links TRBV7-9 to TRBJ2-1; D is unresolved. V was cut by 6 bases and J by 7 bases, with 7 bases left in between. Per the germline V gene, CDR1 is SEHNR and CDR2 is FQNEAQ (reference sequence). The CDR3 spans 11 residues. DNA of the CDR3: TGTGCCAGCAGAGCCCAAAATGAGCAGTTCTTC. Translated: CASRAQNEQFF. The whole variable domain, remainder taken from reference TRBV7-9 and TRBJ2-1, is DTGVSQNPRHKITKRGQNVTFRCDPISEHNRLYWYRQTLGQGPEFLTYFQNEAQLEKSRLLSDRFSAERPKGSFSTLEIQRTEQGDSAMYLCASRAQNEQFFGPGTRLTVL.